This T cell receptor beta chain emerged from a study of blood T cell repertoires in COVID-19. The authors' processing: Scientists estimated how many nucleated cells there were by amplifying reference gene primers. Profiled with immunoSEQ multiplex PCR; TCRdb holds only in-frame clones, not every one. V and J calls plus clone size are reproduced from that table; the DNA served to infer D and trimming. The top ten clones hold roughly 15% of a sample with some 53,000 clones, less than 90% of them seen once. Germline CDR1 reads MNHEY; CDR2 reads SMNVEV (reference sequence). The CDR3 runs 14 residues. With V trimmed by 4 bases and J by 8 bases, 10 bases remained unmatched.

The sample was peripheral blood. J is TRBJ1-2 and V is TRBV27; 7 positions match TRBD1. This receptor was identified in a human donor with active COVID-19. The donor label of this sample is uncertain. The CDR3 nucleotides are TGTGCCAGCAGTTGGTCCGCAGGGGGAAAGGGCTACACCTTC. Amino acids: CASSWSAGGKGYTF.